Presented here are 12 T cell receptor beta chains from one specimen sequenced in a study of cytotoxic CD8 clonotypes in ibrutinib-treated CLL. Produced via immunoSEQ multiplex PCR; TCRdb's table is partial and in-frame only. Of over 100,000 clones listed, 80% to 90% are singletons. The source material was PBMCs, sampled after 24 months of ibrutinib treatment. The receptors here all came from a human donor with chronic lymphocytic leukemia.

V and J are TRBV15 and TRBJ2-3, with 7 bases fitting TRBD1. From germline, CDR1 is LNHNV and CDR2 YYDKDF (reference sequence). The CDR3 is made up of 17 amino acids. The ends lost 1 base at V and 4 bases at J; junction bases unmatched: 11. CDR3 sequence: CATSRVNVAGGPDTQYF. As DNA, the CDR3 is TGTGCCACCAGCAGAGTTAATGTGGCAGGGGGTCCAGATACGCAGTATTTT.

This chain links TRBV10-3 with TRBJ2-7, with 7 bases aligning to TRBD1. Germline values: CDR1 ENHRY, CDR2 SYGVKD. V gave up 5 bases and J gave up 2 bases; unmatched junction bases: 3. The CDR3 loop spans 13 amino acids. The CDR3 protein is CAISRGQPYEQYF. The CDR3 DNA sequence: TGTGCCATCAGTAGGGGACAGCCCTACGAGCAGTACTTC.

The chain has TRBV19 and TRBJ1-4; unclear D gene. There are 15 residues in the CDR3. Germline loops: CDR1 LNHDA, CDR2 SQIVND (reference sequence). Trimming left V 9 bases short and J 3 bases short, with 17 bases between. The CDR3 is CASVNDPSANEKLFF. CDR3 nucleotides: TGTGCCAGCGTCAACGATCCGAGCGCTAATGAAAAACTGTTTTTT.

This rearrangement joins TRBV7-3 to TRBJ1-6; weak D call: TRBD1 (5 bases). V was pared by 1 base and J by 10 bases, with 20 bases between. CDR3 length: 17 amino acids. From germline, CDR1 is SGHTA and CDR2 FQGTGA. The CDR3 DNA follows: TGTGCCAGCAGCTTAAGTCCGGGGCCAGTGGCCAACTCACCCCTCCACTTT. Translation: CASSLSPGPVANSPLHF.

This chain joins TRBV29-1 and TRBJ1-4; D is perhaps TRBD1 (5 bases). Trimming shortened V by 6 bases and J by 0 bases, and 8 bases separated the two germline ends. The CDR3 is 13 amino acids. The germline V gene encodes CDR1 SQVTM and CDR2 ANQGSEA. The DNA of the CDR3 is TGCAGCGTGAAGGGACCAACTAATGAAAAACTGTTTTTT. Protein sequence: CSVKGPTNEKLFF.

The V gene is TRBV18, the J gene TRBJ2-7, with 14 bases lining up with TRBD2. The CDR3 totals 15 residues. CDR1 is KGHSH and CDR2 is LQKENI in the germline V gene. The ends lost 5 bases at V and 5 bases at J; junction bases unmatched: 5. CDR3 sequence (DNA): TGTGCCAGCTCAGGGGGACTAGCGGGAGTAAACGAGCAGTACTTC. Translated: CASSGGLAGVNEQYF.

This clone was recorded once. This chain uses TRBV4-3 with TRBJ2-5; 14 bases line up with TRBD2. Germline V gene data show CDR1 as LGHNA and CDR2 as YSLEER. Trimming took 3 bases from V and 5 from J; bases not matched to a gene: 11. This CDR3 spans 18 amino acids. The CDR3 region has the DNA TGCGCCAGCAGCCAGGATGGGACTAGCGGGAGTTTAAGGGAGACCCAGTACTTC. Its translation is CASSQDGTSGSLRETQYF.

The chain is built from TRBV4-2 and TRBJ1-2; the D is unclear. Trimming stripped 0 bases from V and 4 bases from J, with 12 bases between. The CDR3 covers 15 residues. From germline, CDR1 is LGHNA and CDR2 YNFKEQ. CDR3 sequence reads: CASSQDRGSVYGYTF. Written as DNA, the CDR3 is TGTGCCAGCAGCCAAGACCGAGGCTCAGTCTATGGCTACACCTTC.

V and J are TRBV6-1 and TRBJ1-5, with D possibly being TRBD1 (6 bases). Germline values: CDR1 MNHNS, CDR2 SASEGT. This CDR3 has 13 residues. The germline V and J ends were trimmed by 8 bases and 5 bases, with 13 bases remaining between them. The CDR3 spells CASLRQADQPQHF. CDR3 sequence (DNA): TGTGCCAGCCTTCGACAGGCAGATCAGCCCCAGCATTTT.

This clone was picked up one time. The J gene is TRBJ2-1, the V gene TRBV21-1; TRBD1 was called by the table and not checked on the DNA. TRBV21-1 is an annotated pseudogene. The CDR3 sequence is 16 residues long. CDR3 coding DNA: TGTGCCAGCGGGACAGGGGGCGTGAGCTCCTACAATGAGCAGTTCTTC. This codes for CASGTGGVSSYNEQFF.

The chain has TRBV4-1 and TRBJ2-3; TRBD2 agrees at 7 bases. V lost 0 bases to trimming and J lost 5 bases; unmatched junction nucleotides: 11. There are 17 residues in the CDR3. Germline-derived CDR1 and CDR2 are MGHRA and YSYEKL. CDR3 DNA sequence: TGCGCCAGCAGCCAAGATAAAAGCGCCTCGGGGGGAGATACGCAGTATTTT. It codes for CASSQDKSASGGDTQYF.

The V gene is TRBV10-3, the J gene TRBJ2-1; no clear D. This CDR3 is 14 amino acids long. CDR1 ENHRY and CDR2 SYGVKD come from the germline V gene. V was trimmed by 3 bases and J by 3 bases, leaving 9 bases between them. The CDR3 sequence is CAISDIQRYNEQFF. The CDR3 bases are TGTGCCATCAGTGATATACAACGCTACAATGAGCAGTTCTTC.